This T cell receptor (beta chain) was sequenced in a study of cytomegalovirus exposure and HLA in healthy donors. CDR3 length equals 12 residues. CDR1 GTSNPN and CDR2 SVGIG come from the germline V gene (reference sequence). The V gene end was trimmed by 2 bases and the J gene end by 6 bases; junction bases not matched to a gene: 3. This clone showed up just a few times. The study ran its PCR with 60 Vbeta and 13 Jbeta primers. Clones were read by immunoSEQ multiplex PCR, and TCRdb kept only the in-frame ones, dropping some. The data hold over 150,000 clones, with roughly two thirds observed a single time.

The material sequenced was PBMCs. This receptor was taken from a woman in her 30s in good health and CMV-seronegative. The chain uses TRBV30 and TRBJ1-2, with 7 bases lining up with TRBD1. The CDR3 sequence is CAWSQGGNGYTF. The CDR3 DNA follows: TGTGCCTGGAGTCAGGGGGGAAATGGCTACACCTTC. The entire variable domain, with the rest obtained from reference TRBV30 and TRBJ1-2, is as follows: SQTIHQWPATLVQPVGSPLSLECTVEGTSNPNLYWYRQAAGRGLQLLFYSVGIGQISSEVPQNLSASRPQDRQFILSSKKLLLSDSGFYLCAWSQGGNGYTFGSGTRLTVV.